The 20 T cell receptor beta chains presented below share a single source sample, sequenced in a study of siplizumab effects on memory and regulatory T cells. Produced via immunoSEQ multiplex PCR; TCRdb's table is partial and in-frame only. The sample shows approximately 100,000 clones, around 94% of them seen only once. Sequencing was carried out using Tregs sorted from blood. These receptors all come from a human donor in good health.

In DNA, the CDR3 is TGTGCCAGCAGCTTGGGATCTACAGATACGCAGTATTTT. Protein: CASSLGSTDTQYF. This rearrangement joins TRBV5-6 to TRBJ2-3, with D uncertain. Trimming removed 0 bases at V and 3 bases at J, with 5 bases between. The CDR3 is 13 amino acids. The germline V gene encodes CDR1 SGHDT and CDR2 YYEEEE.

This chain connects TRBV6-6 to TRBJ1-1, with TRBD1 matching over 7 bases. Trimming at V came to 6 bases and at J to 3 bases, leaving 7 bases not matched to a gene. Germline values: CDR1 MNHNY, CDR2 SVGAGI (reference sequence). The CDR3 sequence is 14 residues long. The CDR3, as DNA: TGTGCCAGCAGCCCCCGGGACAGACACACTGAAGCTTTCTTT. Amino acids: CASSPRDRHTEAFF.

V usage is TRBV5-1 and J usage is TRBJ2-5; 7 bases agree with TRBD2. The CDR3 contains 13 residues. V lost 4 bases, J lost 5 bases, and 5 bases stayed unmatched. Germline lookup yields CDR1 SGHRS and CDR2 YFSETQ. The CDR3 DNA is TGCGCCAGCAGCCCCCAGGGAGGGGAGACCCAGTACTTC. Its translation: CASSPQGGETQYF.

This clone has only one observation. This chain joins TRBV5-4 and TRBJ2-4; 12 bases are shared with TRBD2. The V segment lost 4 bases and the J segment 3 bases; nucleotides outside the gene matches: 5. Germline V CDR1 and CDR2: SGHNT, YYREEE (reference sequence). This CDR3 has 16 amino acids. The CDR3 bases are TGTGCCAGCAGCGGCCGACTAGCGGGAGACAAAAACATTCAGTACTTC. The encoded protein is CASSGRLAGDKNIQYF.

The rearrangement links TRBV5-1 to TRBJ2-5, with 10 bases aligning to TRBD2. CDR1 is SGHRS, CDR2 YFSETQ, per germline. The CDR3 sequence is 17 residues long. Losses at the gene ends were 4 bases for V and 3 bases for J; bases not matched to a gene: 12. The CDR3 region is CASSPGVSGRGEETQYF. In nucleotides, the CDR3 is TGCGCCAGCAGCCCTGGGGTAAGCGGGAGGGGTGAAGAGACCCAGTACTTC.

The rearrangement links TRBV2 to TRBJ1-5; D is unresolved. Trimming took off 5 bases at V and 8 bases at J, with 16 bases between the two ends. Germline V gene sequence: CDR1 SNHLY, CDR2 FYNNEI. The CDR3 is made up of 14 amino acids. This CDR3 is CASSRRQSIEPQHF. Here the CDR3 DNA reads TGTGCCAGCAGTAGAAGACAAAGTATTGAGCCCCAGCATTTT.

The sample holds one count of this clone. The chain combines TRBV6-1 with TRBJ2-1; 12 bases are shared with TRBD2. CDR3 length: 15 residues. Germline-derived CDR1 and CDR2 are MNHNS and SASEGT. J lost 6 bases, V lost 7 bases, and 7 bases had no gene match. Written as DNA, the CDR3 is TGTGCCAGCACTAGCGGGAGGGCCCTGTTCAATGAGCAGTTCTTC. Protein sequence: CASTSGRALFNEQFF.

The chain links TRBV6-1 to TRBJ2-7, with D perhaps TRBD1 (6 bases). Trimming left V 5 bases short and J 2 bases short, with 16 bases between. Germline V lookup: CDR1 MNHNS, CDR2 SASEGT. The CDR3 consists of 15 residues. The CDR3 is CASSITGQLAYEQYF. The CDR3 coding sequence is TGTGCCAGCAGTATAACCGGACAGCTAGCCTACGAGCAGTACTTC.

V is TRBV7-3 and J is TRBJ2-7; tentatively, D is TRBD1 or TRBD2 (5 bases each). Trimming pared 5 bases from V and 6 bases from J, leaving 20 bases between. CDR3 length equals 15 residues. The germline V gene has CDR1 SGHTA and CDR2 FQGTGA. This chain's CDR3 is CASSPRPGRTSEQYF. CDR3 sequence (DNA): TGTGCCAGCAGCCCCCGCCCGGGACGGACGTCCGAGCAGTACTTC.

The rearrangement uses TRBV28 and TRBJ1-2; D possibly corresponds to TRBD1 (6 bases). V shed 6 bases and J shed 4 bases, with 18 bases lying between them. The CDR3 is made up of 15 amino acids. From germline, CDR1 is MDHEN and CDR2 SYDVKM. CDR3 loop: CASSLTGQTFYGYTF. CDR3 DNA sequence: TGTGCCAGCAGCTTGACAGGACAGACCTTCTATGGCTACACCTTC.

This rearrangement joins TRBV7-9 to TRBJ2-7; no definite D call. Germline CDR1 and CDR2: SEHNR and FQNEAQ (reference sequence). Trimming took 5 bases from V and 3 from J, leaving 5 bases between them. The CDR3 covers 11 residues. This chain's CDR3 is CASSPSYEQYF. The CDR3 DNA sequence: TGTGCCAGCAGCCCCAGCTACGAGCAGTACTTC.

The chain couples TRBV29-1 to TRBJ1-1; the D is unclear. The CDR3 runs 12 residues. Trimming stripped 7 bases from V and 3 bases from J, with 12 bases between. In germline, CDR1 is SQVTM, CDR2 ANQGSEA. The CDR3 coding sequence is TGCAGCGCTAGGGTAAGGGACACTGAAGCTTTCTTT. It specifies CSARVRDTEAFF.

This clone was detected many times. The rearrangement links TRBV5-1 to TRBJ2-7, with no clear D. This CDR3 region has 13 residues. CDR1 and CDR2 from the germline V gene are SGHRS and YFSETQ. Trimming removed 0 bases from V and 2 bases from J, with 6 bases in between. DNA of the CDR3: TGCGCCAGCAGCTTGGTGGTCACCTACGAGCAGTACTTC. It is translated as CASSLVVTYEQYF.

The chain combines TRBV5-5 with TRBJ1-5; D is unclear. This CDR3 is 15 amino acids long. Per germline, CDR1 SGHKS and CDR2 YYEKEE (reference sequence). V was trimmed by 0 bases and J by 1 base, leaving 8 bases between them. The CDR3 region is CASSLAYGSNQPQHF. The DNA for the CDR3 is TGTGCCAGCAGCTTGGCCTACGGAAGCAATCAGCCCCAGCATTTT.

The rearrangement links TRBV5-1 to TRBJ2-7; 7 nucleotides align to TRBD1. This CDR3 comprises 15 residues. J gave up 2 bases and V 4 bases, and 9 bases lay outside the gene matches. Germline-derived CDR1 and CDR2 are SGHRS and YFSETQ. DNA of the CDR3: TGCGCCAGCAGCCCGGGGACAGTGAACGCCTACGAGCAGTACTTC. It codes for CASSPGTVNAYEQYF.

This clone was detected only a few times. The CDR3 is CASSPLSWDTQYF. The CDR3, as DNA: TGTGCCAGTAGTCCCCTTTCTTGGGATACGCAGTATTTT. The chain recombines TRBV19 with TRBJ2-3; no reliable D call. The length of the CDR3 is 13 residues. CDR1 is LNHDA, CDR2 SQIVND, per germline (reference sequence). V lost 5 bases to trimming and J lost 6 bases, with 12 bases between them. Combining the CDR3 with reference TRBV19 and TRBJ2-3 gives the whole variable domain DGGITQSPKYLFRKEGQNVTLSCEQNLNHDAMYWYRQDPGQGLRLIYYSQIVNDFQKGDIAEGYSVSREKKESFPLTVTSAQKNPTAFYLCASSPLSWDTQYFGPGTRLTVL.

This chain uses TRBV28 with TRBJ2-7; 9 bases align to TRBD2. After removal of 3 bases from V and 2 bases from J, the junction contained 11 bases not matched to a gene. The CDR3 extends over 17 amino acids. Germline-derived CDR1 and CDR2 are MDHEN and SYDVKM. The CDR3 DNA follows: TGTGCCAGCAGTTTTGTGTCCGGGGGCGGGAGGGCCTACGAGCAGTACTTC. Protein sequence: CASSFVSGGGRAYEQYF.

The chain recombines TRBV6-1 with TRBJ2-7; D remains unclear. The V gene lost 0 bases and the J gene lost 1 base, with 10 bases spanning the gap. The germline V gene has CDR1 MNHNS and CDR2 SASEGT. The CDR3 contains 15 residues. The CDR3 here is CASSEAITRSYEQYF. The CDR3, as DNA: TGTGCCAGCAGTGAAGCGATTACGAGGTCCTACGAGCAGTACTTC.

The DNA of the CDR3 is TGTGCCAGCATGATCGCAGGGTCTGGAGAAGCTTTCTTT. It specifies CASMIAGSGEAFF. The rearrangement links TRBV6-5 to TRBJ1-1; a possible D gene is TRBD1 (5 bases). The germline V gene has CDR1 MNHEY and CDR2 SVGAGI. Trimming took off 7 bases at V and 8 bases at J, with 17 bases between the two ends. CDR3 length equals 13 residues.

The chain combines TRBV7-2 with TRBJ1-1; weak D call: TRBD1 (5 bases). In germline, CDR1 is SGHTA, CDR2 FQGNSA. The CDR3 sequence is 13 residues long. Trimming shortened V by 5 bases and J by 4 bases, and 11 bases separated the two germline ends. The CDR3: CASSIGVGTEAFF. The CDR3 nucleotides read TGTGCCAGCAGCATAGGGGTGGGCACTGAAGCTTTCTTT.